These 5 T cell receptor beta chains came from one sample sequenced in a study of beta chain features in type 1 diabetes. Of the isolated RNA, all was reverse transcribed, and so the sequenced material was expressed TCRB transcripts. The method was immunoSEQ multiplex PCR; TCRdb's version includes in-frame clones alone and lacks a portion of them. This table holds fewer than 350,000 clones, around a fifth found once. The sample taken for sequencing was naive CD4+ T cells from blood. The receptor source for this set is a woman under 30 in good health.

There are a few counts of this clone. CDR3 DNA sequence: TGTGCCAGCAGTGAATGGGCCGGCGACCTAGCCAAAAACATTCAGTACTTC. Translating it yields CASSEWAGDLAKNIQYF. The J gene is TRBJ2-4, the V gene TRBV25-1; no clear D. The V gene lost 1 base and the J gene lost 0 bases, with 13 bases spanning the gap. The CDR3 is 17 residues long. Germline CDR1 reads MGHDK; CDR2 reads SYGVNS.

The chain has TRBV5-1 and TRBJ1-2, with 10 bases identical to TRBD1. J was trimmed by 8 bases and V by 0 bases; bases with no gene match: 4. The CDR3 is 14 residues long. Germline loops: CDR1 SGHRS, CDR2 YFSETQ. The CDR3 sequence is CASSLEGQGNGYTF. The CDR3 nucleotides are TGCGCCAGCAGCTTGGAGGGACAGGGGAACGGCTACACCTTC.

This chain connects TRBV7-2 to TRBJ2-1, with 14 bases identical to TRBD2. The CDR3 runs to 15 residues. Germline-derived CDR1 and CDR2 are SGHTA and FQGNSA. The V gene end was trimmed by 4 bases and the J gene end by 7 bases; junction bases not matched to a gene: 3. The CDR3 spells CASSSTSGGANEQFF. The DNA for the CDR3 is TGTGCCAGCAGCTCGACTAGCGGGGGGGCAAATGAGCAGTTCTTC.

The V call is TRBV6-1, the J call TRBJ1-2, with D uncertain. The CDR3 covers 14 residues. Per germline, CDR1 MNHNS and CDR2 SASEGT. V was trimmed by 5 bases and J by 0 bases, leaving 10 bases between them. CDR3 in amino acids: CASSSAATNYGYTF. The DNA for the CDR3 is TGTGCCAGCAGTTCGGCAGCGACTAACTATGGCTACACCTTC.

This clone has just a few counts. V is TRBV30 and J is TRBJ1-2; D not certain. Deletions cut 3 bases from V and 4 bases from J, with 12 bases between. This CDR3 comprises 13 residues. CDR1 is GTSNPN, CDR2 SVGIG, per germline (reference sequence). The CDR3 here is CAWSLGRTYGYTF. CDR3 nucleotide sequence: TGTGCCTGGAGCTTGGGGAGGACCTATGGCTACACCTTC.